This T cell receptor (beta chain) was profiled in a study of blood T cell repertoires in COVID-19. The overall study: From T cells, B-cell-depleted T cells, or PBMCs came the material, which was cDNA or gDNA.

Source study methods: Estimated nucleated cell counts came from reference gene primer amplification. Sequencing was performed with immunoSEQ multiplex PCR; in TCRdb, only in-frame clones are kept and a portion is missing. V and J calls plus clone size are reproduced from that table; the DNA served to infer D and trimming. Of 180,000 or so clones in the sample, 86% were seen once. The CDR3 covers 12 residues. CDR1 and CDR2 (germline): GTSNPN, SVGIG (reference sequence). Germline trimming cut 5 bases from V and 7 bases from J; bases unmatched to any gene: 7. The sample consisted of peripheral blood. The rearrangement links TRBV30 to TRBJ1-2; 7 nucleotides line up with TRBD1. The source of this sequence is a man younger than 35 with acute or convalescent COVID-19. CDR3 in amino acids: CAWATTGIGYTF. The CDR3 DNA follows: TGTGCCTGGGCTACGACAGGGATTGGCTACACCTTC.